This T cell receptor (beta chain) is drawn from a study of STAT5B mutations in CD4+ large granular lymphocyte leukemia. Clones were sequenced by immunoSEQ multiplex PCR, and TCRdb holds only the in-frame ones, with some missing. The sample lists about 35,000 clones; 65% to 80% were seen once. The CDR3 covers 16 residues. Between the trimmed V and J ends, which lost 4 bases and 4 bases, there was a span of 20 bases. CDR1 SGHNT and CDR2 YYREEE come from the germline V gene (reference sequence). This clone was observed a single time. The rearrangement joins TRBV5-4 to TRBJ1-2; D ambiguous. Source material: CD4+ T cells from blood buffy coats. The TCR was taken from a human donor in good health. The chain's CDR3 is CASSPTGEGGGYGYTF. For the CDR3, the DNA is TGTGCCAGCAGCCCAACGGGCGAGGGAGGAGGCTATGGCTACACCTTC.